The next 16 T cell receptor beta chains were all read from a single sample in a study of blood T cells in healthy people across ages. The second PCR ran roughly 7 to 11 cycles with a sample-barcoded 5' primer and J-beta primers. TCRdb recomputed calls from the 5' RACE reads with MiXCR, one row per CDR3 protein. The sample contains some 780,000 distinct CDR3 sequences, approximately 60% of which appear only once. Sequencing input: blood. The source of these receptors is a man aged 35-49 years in good health.

This clonotype turned up a few times. The chain uses TRBV27 and TRBJ2-3, with a weak D call TRBD2 (5 bases). Per the germline V gene, CDR1 is MNHEY and CDR2 is SMNVEV (reference sequence). The CDR3 extends over 11 amino acids. This chain's CDR3 is CETGDTDTQYF. The CDR3 region has the DNA TGTGAAACCGGGGACACAGATACGCAGTATTTT.

Of note for this clonotype: This clone may be a read error of a much larger clone one base away. V usage is TRBV2 and J usage is TRBJ2-7; D not certain. CDR3 length equals 12 residues. Looked up from germline, CDR1 is SNHLY and CDR2 is FYNNEI. V shed 8 bases and J shed 0 bases, with 8 bases lying between them. The CDR3 nucleotides are TGTGCCAGCGGGTGGGACTCCTACGAGCAGTACTTC. This codes for CASGWDSYEQYF.

V usage is TRBV2 and J usage is TRBJ1-5; unclear D gene. The CDR3 has 13 residues. V lost 3 bases to trimming and J lost 6 bases, with 9 bases between them. Per germline, CDR1 SNHLY and CDR2 FYNNEI. Here the CDR3 reads CASSETTVQPQHF. The CDR3 DNA follows: TGTGCCAGCAGTGAGACGACCGTTCAGCCCCAGCATTTT. The full variable domain, its missing parts supplied by reference TRBV2 and TRBJ1-5, is EPEVTQTPSHQVTQMGQEVILRCVPISNHLYFYWYRQILGQKVEFLVSFYNNEISEKSEIFDDQFSVERPDGSNFTLKIRSTKLEDSAMYFCASSETTVQPQHFGDGTRLSIL.

This clonotype was picked up a small number of times. V and J are TRBV12-3 or TRBV12-4 and TRBJ2-3; D call uncertain. Trimming stripped 5 bases from V and 6 bases from J, with 18 bases between. The CDR3 has 15 residues. The CDR3 spells CASSLTVVAGDTQYF. CDR3 in DNA: TGTGCCAGCAGTCTAACTGTGGTCGCTGGGGATACGCAGTATTTT.

This rearrangement joins TRBV27 to TRBJ2-3, with 10 bases fitting TRBD1. There are 17 residues in the CDR3. Trimming removed 3 bases from V and 7 bases from J; junction bases left unmatched: 13. CDR1 and CDR2 from the germline V gene are MNHEY and SMNVEV (reference sequence). CDR3 protein: CASSFLAPDRGTNTQYF. In nucleotides, the CDR3 is TGTGCCAGCAGTTTCTTAGCCCCGGACAGGGGGACAAATACGCAGTATTTT.

The chain recombines TRBV4-3 with TRBJ1-4, with D possibly TRBD1 on 6 matching bases. The CDR3 contains 15 residues. With 0 bases removed from V and 7 bases from J, the gap between germline ends came to 12 bases. The germline gives CDR1 LGHNA, CDR2 YSLEER. CDR3 residues: CASSQDPRGSEKLFF. Written as DNA, the CDR3 is TGCGCCAGCAGCCAAGATCCCAGGGGTAGTGAAAAACTGTTTTTT.

CDR3 amino acids: CASTNDRDWETQYF. The DNA for the CDR3 is TGTGCCAGCACCAACGACAGGGACTGGGAGACCCAGTACTTC. This chain links TRBV12-3 or TRBV12-4 with TRBJ2-5; TRBD1 might be the D (7 bases). The CDR3 extends over 14 amino acids. With 7 bases removed from V and 5 bases from J, the gap between germline ends came to 17 bases.

V and J are TRBV5-1 and TRBJ2-3; 9 nucleotides line up with TRBD2. This CDR3 spans 14 amino acids. The junction had 4 bases not matched to a gene; V was cut back by 6 bases and J by 2 bases. Germline lookup yields CDR1 SGHRS and CDR2 YFSETQ. For the CDR3, the DNA is TGCGCCAGCAACCTAGCGGGGAACACAGATACGCAGTATTTT. This encodes CASNLAGNTDTQYF.

This clonotype was counted only a few times. This sequence joins TRBV7-2 and TRBJ2-5, with TRBD2 identical over 8 bases. The length of the CDR3 is 16 residues. With V trimmed by 1 base and J by 2 bases, 6 bases remained unmatched. Germline V CDR1 and CDR2: SGHTA, FQGNSA. The CDR3 reads CASSLVGSGVQETQYF. The CDR3, as DNA: TGTGCCAGCAGCTTAGTTGGTAGCGGGGTGCAAGAGACCCAGTACTTC.

This clonotype was seen more than once but under ten times. This chain links TRBV5-1 with TRBJ2-5; D is unclear. With 4 bases removed from V and 2 bases from J, the gap between germline ends came to 9 bases. The V gene's germline CDR1 is SGHRS and CDR2 YFSETQ. The CDR3 length is 13 residues. This CDR3 reads CASSEDVQETQYF. The CDR3 nucleotides read TGCGCCAGCAGCGAGGACGTACAAGAGACCCAGTACTTC.

The genes are TRBV2 and TRBJ2-1, with 8 bases matching TRBD1. Trimming removed 10 bases from V and 4 bases from J; junction bases left unmatched: 9. The CDR3 runs 14 residues. From germline, CDR1 is SNHLY and CDR2 FYNNEI. CDR3 region: CAKDRDRRYNEQFF. The CDR3 DNA follows: TGTGCCAAAGACCGGGACAGGAGATACAATGAGCAGTTCTTC. Combining the CDR3 with reference TRBV2 and TRBJ2-1 gives the whole variable domain EPEVTQTPSHQVTQMGQEVILRCVPISNHLYFYWYRQILGQKVEFLVSFYNNEISEKSEIFDDQFSVERPDGSNFTLKIRSTKLEDSAMYFCAKDRDRRYNEQFFGPGTRLTVL.

The V call is TRBV27, the J call TRBJ2-1; 13 bases map to TRBD2. V shed 8 bases and J 4 bases; nucleotides not matched to a gene: 5. This CDR3 has 15 amino acids. Germline V gives CDR1 MNHEY, CDR2 SMNVEV (reference sequence). CDR3 nucleotides: TGTGCCAGCGGACTAGCGGGAGTTCTTTACAATGAGCAGTTCTTC. It translates to CASGLAGVLYNEQFF.

The CDR3 loop reads CASSLAGTRPETQFF. The CDR3 coding sequence is TGTGCCAGCAGTTTAGCAGGGACACGACCAGAGACCCAGTTCTTC. The chain employs TRBV27 and TRBJ2-1; possibly TRBD1 for D (6 bases). Trimming pared 2 bases from V and 13 bases from J, leaving 21 bases between. The CDR3 consists of 15 residues. Germline lookup yields CDR1 MNHEY and CDR2 SMNVEV (reference sequence).

V gene TRBV7-9 combines with J gene TRBJ1-2; D remains ambiguous. The CDR3 is made up of 12 amino acids. The V end was cut by 1 base, the J end by 8 bases, with 8 bases between. CDR1 is SEHNR, CDR2 FQNEAQ, per germline (reference sequence). The CDR3 sequence: CASSLVAGGYTF. The CDR3 DNA follows: TGTGCCAGCAGCTTAGTGGCGGGCGGCTACACCTTC.

The V call is TRBV20-1, the J call TRBJ2-7, with D hard to call. Germline V gene data show CDR1 as DFQATT and CDR2 as SNEGSKA (reference sequence). Trimming took off 4 bases at V and 3 bases at J, with 10 bases between the two ends. The CDR3 consists of 12 residues. CDR3 sequence reads: CSAMVDDYEQYF. CDR3 DNA sequence: TGCAGTGCTATGGTCGACGACTACGAGCAGTACTTC.

This clonotype has just a few counts. This chain links TRBV20-1 with TRBJ1-6; D call uncertain. Trimming took 1 base from V and 5 from J, leaving 12 bases between them. The CDR3 has 15 residues. CDR1 and CDR2 (germline): DFQATT, SNEGSKA (reference sequence). The CDR3 DNA reads TGCAGTGCTAGAGTTTCGCGGGGAAATAATTCACCCCTCCACTTT. It is translated as CSARVSRGNNSPLHF.